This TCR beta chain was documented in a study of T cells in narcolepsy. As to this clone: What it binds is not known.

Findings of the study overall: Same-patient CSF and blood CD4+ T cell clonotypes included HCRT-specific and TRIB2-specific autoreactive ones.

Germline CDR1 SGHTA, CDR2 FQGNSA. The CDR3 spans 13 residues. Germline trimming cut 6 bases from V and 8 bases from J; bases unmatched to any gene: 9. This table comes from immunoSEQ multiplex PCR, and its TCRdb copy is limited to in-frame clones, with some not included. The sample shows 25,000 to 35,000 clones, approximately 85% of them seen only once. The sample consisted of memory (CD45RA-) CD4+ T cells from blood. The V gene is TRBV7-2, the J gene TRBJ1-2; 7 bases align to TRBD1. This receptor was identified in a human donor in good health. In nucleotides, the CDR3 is TGTGCCAGCAGTTTTACAGGGGAAATAGGCTACACCTTC. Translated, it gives CASSFTGEIGYTF.